The rows below give T cell receptor beta chains drawn from one sample of a study of breast tumors, draining lymph nodes, adjacent tissues. Using its own MiXCR run on the multiplex PCR reads, TCRdb lists one record per CDR3 protein. Of about 12,000 distinct CDR3 sequences in the sample, approximately 55% were seen once. The sequenced sample was breast tumor tissue. These receptors were collected from a female donor with breast cancer. Some clones in this sample may be carry-over from other donors' samples. The CDR3 runs from the conserved cysteine through the conserved F or W. D genes are given only for firm matches. Only part of the rows carry a size: once, few, many, or a class if the clone is expanded.

j_call clone_size d_call v_call cdr3_nt cdr3_aa
TRBJ2-7 few - TRBV5-1 TGCGCCAGCAGCTTGGGTTGGGGCCAGCTTTCCGAGCAGTACTTC CASSLGWGQLSEQYF
TRBJ2-3 medium-sized - TRBV5-1 TGCGCCAGCGCAGGGGGGGGTGGCACAGATACGCAGTATTTT CASAGGGGTDTQYF
TRBJ2-1 few TRBD1 TRBV9 TGTGCCAACACTCCAGGGGGCGCATCCTACCATGAGCAGTTCTTC CANTPGGASYHEQFF
TRBJ2-7 - - TRBV7-8 TGTGCCAGCAGCTTAAGGGAGATCCACGAGCAGCACTTC CASSLREIHEQHF
TRBJ2-5 - TRBD2 TRBV7-8 TGTGCCAGCGAACTAGCGAGGCAAGAGACCCAGTACTTC CASELARQETQYF
TRBJ2-5 medium-sized - TRBV19 TGTGCCAGTAGTAGCCAGTACCAAGAGACCCAGTACTTC CASSSQYQETQYF
TRBJ1-2 - TRBD1 TRBV24-1 TGTGCCACCAGTGCAGGGGGGTCGGGACAGTCCTATGGCTACACCTTC CATSAGGSGQSYGYTF
TRBJ2-4 - TRBD1 TRBV5-1 TGCGCCAGCAGCTTGGACAGGGGGAGTAGCATTCAGTACTTC CASSLDRGSSIQYF
TRBJ1-4 - - TRBV5-1 TGCGCCAACAGCTTGGGGGGAACAGGGTGGAATGAAAAACTGTTTTTT CANSLGGTGWNEKLFF
TRBJ1-6 - - TRBV2 TGTGCCAGCGAGAGGGGCAATTCACCCCTCCACTTT CASERGNSPLHF
TRBJ2-7 - - TRBV28 TGTGCCAGCAGTTTAAGCCCAAGTTCTGCCGGTGGTGTCTACGAGCAGTACTTC CASSLSPSSAGGVYEQYF
TRBJ1-4 - - TRBV3-1 TGTGCCAGCAGCCAACAGCTCTCTAATGAAAAACTGTTTTTT CASSQQLSNEKLFF
TRBJ1-6 few TRBD1 TRBV12-3/TRBV12-4 TGTGCCAGCAGTATCGAGACAGGGTATAATTCACCCCTCCACTTT CASSIETGYNSPLHF
TRBJ2-3 - - TRBV11-3 TGTGCCAGCAGCTTAGATTCAGTAACAGATACGCAGTATTTT CASSLDSVTDTQYF
TRBJ1-1 many - TRBV7-6 TGTGCCAGCAGCTTAGACAGAGACACTGAAGCTTTCTTT CASSLDRDTEAFF
TRBJ2-7 - TRBD2 TRBV28 TGTGCCAGCAGTTTAAGCGGGAGGAGGAACGAGCAGTACTTC CASSLSGRRNEQYF
TRBJ1-4 - - TRBV5-4 TGTGCCAGCAGCCTTGGCGGGAGGACTAATGAAAAACTGTTTTTT CASSLGGRTNEKLFF
TRBJ2-3 many TRBD2 TRBV7-8 TGTGCCAGCAGCTTAAAAGCGGGAGGGCCAGGAGATACGCAGTATTTT CASSLKAGGPGDTQYF
TRBJ2-7 - - TRBV3-1 TGTGCCAGCAGCCAAGATCCCCTACGGGGTGGAGTCCGGTACTTC CASSQDPLRGGVRYF
TRBJ1-2 - TRBD1 TRBV10-2 TGCGCCAGCAGTCGACAGGGTGACTATGGCTACACCTTC CASSRQGDYGYTF
TRBJ1-5 large TRBD1 TRBV3-1 TGTGCCAGCAGCCAAGCAGGGACAGGGGGACAGCCCCAGCATTTT CASSQAGTGGQPQHF
TRBJ2-7 many TRBD2 TRBV6-1 TGTGCCAGCTTCGGACTAGCGGGAGTGGTCGAGCAGTACTTC CASFGLAGVVEQYF
TRBJ1-4 - - TRBV2 TGTGCCAGCAGTGAATGGGGTGCAACTAATGAAAAACTGTTTTTT CASSEWGATNEKLFF
TRBJ1-6 - - TRBV9 TGTGCCAGCAGCGTCACGACAGAGCCTAATTCACCCCTCCACTTT CASSVTTEPNSPLHF
TRBJ1-1 few - TRBV29-1 TGCAGCGTTACCGGGACAACACTTGAAGCTTTCTTT CSVTGTTLEAFF
TRBJ2-1 - - TRBV2 TGTGCCAGCAGCGACTACAATGAGCAGTTCTTC CASSDYNEQFF
TRBJ2-7 - - TRBV6-1 TGTGCCAGCAGTGAAGCCGTAGCGGAGTACTACGAGCAGTACTTC CASSEAVAEYYEQYF
TRBJ2-7 - - TRBV2 TGTGCCAGCAGCGGCCTTGGCAGGGGTTACGAGCAGTACTTC CASSGLGRGYEQYF